The present T cell receptor (beta chain) was sequenced within a study of T-cell memory formation after mild COVID-19. As for the study in general: There were largely donor-specific TCR clusters.

The CDR3 spans 15 residues. Germline-derived CDR1 and CDR2 are SGHKS and YYEKEE (reference sequence). Trimming removed 4 bases from V and 1 base from J, with 9 bases in between. TCRdb redid the calling of the 5' RACE reads with MiXCR, one entry per CDR3 protein. The data contain almost 350,000 distinct CDR3 sequences, 20% of them singletons. This clonotype turned up a few times. The sequenced sample consisted of PBMCs or a T cell subset sorted from them (not recorded which). The origin of this receptor is a man aged 18 to 30 who had mild COVID-19 (a few samples of this study predate the infection). Cell type and time point are not known. The chain employs TRBV5-5 and TRBJ2-6; TRBD1 is a possible D gene (6 bases). Written as DNA, the CDR3 is TGTGCCAGCAGCAAGGGACATTCTGGGGCCAACGTCCTGACTTTC. This encodes CASSKGHSGANVLTF.